These 13 T cell receptor beta chains were all obtained from the same sample, sequenced in a study of siplizumab effects on memory and regulatory T cells. Clones were read by immunoSEQ multiplex PCR, and TCRdb kept only the in-frame ones, dropping some. The repertoire includes 75,000 to 100,000 clones, about 94% of them detected once, and approximately 1.4% sits in the top ten. Sequencing input: non-Treg CD4+ T cells sorted from blood. These receptors were obtained from a human donor in good health.

This clone has a single count. The chain uses TRBV15 and TRBJ2-7; 7 nucleotides line up with TRBD2. Germline V gene data show CDR1 as LNHNV and CDR2 as YYDKDF (reference sequence). V shed 7 bases, J shed 0 bases, and the junction held 18 bases outside the gene matches. CDR3 length: 18 residues. The chain's CDR3 is CATTRGGGSATSSYEQYF. CDR3 DNA sequence: TGTGCCACCACCCGCGGCGGGGGTAGCGCAACTAGCTCCTACGAGCAGTACTTC.

The chain uses TRBV9 and TRBJ2-1; 8 nucleotides agree with TRBD1. Trimming removed 7 bases from V and 5 bases from J; junction bases left unmatched: 11. CDR1 and CDR2 from the germline V gene are SGDLS and YYNGEE. This CDR3 is built from 15 residues. For the CDR3, the DNA is TGTGCCAGCGATGGACAGACAGGGGATCACAATGAGCAGTTCTTC. Protein sequence: CASDGQTGDHNEQFF.

The chain carries TRBV19 and TRBJ2-7; 8 bases align to TRBD2. The CDR3 extends over 15 amino acids. Germline lookup yields CDR1 LNHDA and CDR2 SQIVND (reference sequence). With V trimmed by 4 bases and J by 0 bases, 5 bases remained unmatched. CDR3 protein: CASSNSGTSSYEQYF. As DNA, the CDR3 is TGTGCCAGTAGTAATAGCGGGACAAGCTCCTACGAGCAGTACTTC.

The chain links TRBV14 to TRBJ2-7; 8 bases line up with TRBD1. The CDR3 runs to 13 residues. Germline V CDR1 and CDR2: SGHDN, FVKESK. Unmatched junction bases numbered 3, after V lost 5 bases and J lost 3 bases. CDR3 DNA sequence: TGTGCCAGCAGCTGGGACAGGAACTACGAGCAGTACTTC. This translates into CASSWDRNYEQYF.

This sequence joins TRBV11-3 and TRBJ2-1; 8 bases match TRBD2. The CDR3 length is 14 residues. Germline loops: CDR1 SGHNT, CDR2 YENEEA. V lost 5 bases to trimming and J lost 7 bases; unmatched junction nucleotides: 7. CDR3 amino acids: CASSPGGGSNEQFF. The DNA for the CDR3 is TGTGCCAGCAGCCCCGGGGGGGGGTCAAATGAGCAGTTCTTC.

This clone was detected only once. The rearrangement joins TRBV11-3 to TRBJ2-7; D remains unclear. CDR1 is SGHNT, CDR2 YENEEA, per germline. Between the trimmed V and J ends, which lost 1 base and 6 bases, there was a span of 13 bases. The CDR3 consists of 14 residues. The CDR3 sequence is CASSLGRLHSEQYF. DNA for the CDR3: TGTGCCAGCAGCTTAGGTCGTCTCCACAGCGAGCAGTACTTC. Combining the CDR3 with reference TRBV11-3 and TRBJ2-7 gives the whole variable domain EAGVVQSPRYKIIEKKQPVAFWCNPISGHNTLYWYLQNLGQGPELLIRYENEEAVDDSQLPKDRFSAERLKGVDSTLKIQPAELGDSAVYLCASSLGRLHSEQYFGPGTRLTVT.

V is TRBV7-3 and J is TRBJ1-4, with 7 bases aligning to TRBD1. Per the germline V gene, CDR1 is SGHTA and CDR2 is FQGTGA. This CDR3 comprises 15 residues. V dropped 5 bases and J dropped 5; count of bases not matched to a gene: 8. The CDR3 DNA reads as TGTGCCAGCAGCCAAGCGACAGGGCCAAATGAAAAACTGTTTTTT. This translates into CASSQATGPNEKLFF.

The genes are TRBV19 and TRBJ2-1, with 8 bases matching TRBD2. This CDR3 has 14 amino acids. CDR1 is LNHDA, CDR2 SQIVND, per germline (reference sequence). V shed 4 bases, J shed 6 bases, and the junction held 5 bases outside the gene matches. CDR3 nucleotides: TGTGCCAGTAGTAGAGCGGGAGAGGGCAATGAGCAGTTCTTC. Translating it yields CASSRAGEGNEQFF.

J is TRBJ1-5 and V is TRBV6-1; D is unresolved. CDR3 length: 15 amino acids. The germline V and J ends were trimmed by 0 bases and 2 bases, with 8 bases remaining between them. The germline V gene encodes CDR1 MNHNS and CDR2 SASEGT. This CDR3 is CASSEAMGGNQPQHF. The CDR3 region has the DNA TGTGCCAGCAGTGAAGCGATGGGAGGCAATCAGCCCCAGCATTTT.

The count of this clone is one. The rearrangement joins TRBV9 to TRBJ1-3; D unclear. The CDR3 is 14 amino acids. Germline-derived CDR1 and CDR2 are SGDLS and YYNGEE. V lost 4 bases and J 7 bases, leaving 15 bases between the germline ends. This chain's CDR3 is CASSPRSSSNTIYF. CDR3 DNA sequence: TGTGCCAGCAGCCCTCGCTCTAGCAGTAACACCATATATTTT.

This clone was recorded once. This chain links TRBV9 with TRBJ2-7; 8 bases line up with TRBD2. The length of the CDR3 is 15 residues. The trim removed 0 bases at V and 4 bases at J, leaving 6 bases unmatched. CDR1 is SGDLS, CDR2 YYNGEE, per germline. This CDR3 reads CASSVAPGTRYEQYF. The CDR3 nucleotides read TGTGCCAGCAGCGTAGCCCCAGGGACTAGGTACGAGCAGTACTTC.

This clone was detected only once. V is TRBV5-6 and J is TRBJ2-7; D is uncertain. V shed 0 bases and J shed 0 bases, with 13 bases lying between them. Per germline, CDR1 SGHDT and CDR2 YYEEEE. The CDR3 runs 16 residues. The CDR3 loop is CASSLVGLKGSYEQYF. The CDR3, as DNA: TGTGCCAGCAGCTTGGTAGGGTTGAAAGGCTCCTACGAGCAGTACTTC.

This clone was observed once. The CDR3 is CASSPGLAGIINEQFF. Written as DNA, the CDR3 is TGTGCCAGCAGTCCAGGACTAGCGGGAATCATCAATGAGCAGTTCTTC. The chain uses TRBV28 and TRBJ2-1; 12 bases match TRBD2. V lost 5 bases and J lost 6; bases outside the gene matches: 8. This CDR3 comprises 16 residues. Germline V gene data show CDR1 as MDHEN and CDR2 as SYDVKM.